This entry lists 10 T cell receptor beta chains sequenced from one sample in a study of blood T cell repertoires in COVID-19. The data were produced by immunoSEQ multiplex PCR, yet TCRdb's version contains in-frame clones alone and is incomplete. The table has about 120,000 clones, over 70% seen once; the top ten hold 3.8%. Sequences were obtained from peripheral blood. The receptors here all came from a woman in her forties or fifties with acute or convalescent COVID-19.

The chain is built from TRBV7-8 and TRBJ1-3; no reliable D call. The V gene's germline CDR1 is SGHVS and CDR2 FQNEAQ. The V end lost 2 bases, the J end lost 0 bases, and 11 bases lay between the germline ends. This CDR3 has 16 amino acids. The CDR3 DNA follows: TGTGCCAGCAGCTTATCCACAGCGGCCTCTGGAAACACCATATATTTT. The encoded protein is CASSLSTAASGNTIYF.

The gene calls are TRBV11-2 and TRBJ1-2, with D maybe TRBD1 (6 bases). This CDR3 is 12 amino acids long. V lost 8 bases and J 5 bases, leaving 12 bases between the germline ends. Germline V gene sequence: CDR1 SGHAT, CDR2 FQNNGV. The CDR3 DNA sequence: TGTGCCAGCGGCCCACAGGGATATGGCTACACCTTC. Its protein product is CASGPQGYGYTF.

The chain is built from TRBV28 and TRBJ1-5; TRBD1 matches at 11 bases. Germline V CDR1 and CDR2: MDHEN, SYDVKM. V dropped 0 bases and J dropped 6; count of bases not matched to a gene: 7. The CDR3 contains 17 residues. CDR3 DNA sequence: TGTGCCAGCAGTTTATGGGGACAGGGGGATTTTGGTCAGCCCCAGCATTTT. The encoded protein is CASSLWGQGDFGQPQHF.

The chain combines TRBV30 with TRBJ1-6; D may be TRBD1 (5 bases). This CDR3 comprises 12 residues. Germline CDR1 is GTSNPN and CDR2 is SVGIG (reference sequence). V gave up 3 bases and J gave up 10 bases, with 10 bases separating them. Here the CDR3 reads CAWRRWGSPLHF. CDR3 nucleotides: TGTGCCTGGAGACGGTGGGGCTCACCCCTCCACTTT. Drawing the rest from reference TRBV30 and TRBJ1-6, the complete variable domain is SQTIHQWPATLVQPVGSPLSLECTVEGTSNPNLYWYRQAAGRGLQLLFYSVGIGQISSEVPQNLSASRPQDRQFILSSKKLLLSDSGFYLCAWRRWGSPLHFGNGTRLTVT.

The chain recombines TRBV5-1 with TRBJ2-3; D is unclear. Trimming removed 4 bases from V and 0 bases from J, with 12 bases in between. CDR3 length: 15 residues. Germline V gene data show CDR1 as SGHRS and CDR2 as YFSETQ. The CDR3 sequence: CASSLPGSSTDTQYF. CDR3 bases: TGCGCCAGCAGCCTACCGGGTTCTAGCACAGATACGCAGTATTTT.

The chain is built from TRBV7-8 and TRBJ2-2; weak D call: TRBD2 (7 bases). The CDR3 has 17 residues. Trimming took off 5 bases at V and 2 bases at J, with 18 bases between the two ends. Per the germline V gene, CDR1 is SGHVS and CDR2 is FQNEAQ. The CDR3 coding sequence is TGTGCCAGCAGCCCCCCCCGGGGGGCGACAAACACCGGGGAGCTGTTTTTT. Residues: CASSPPRGATNTGELFF.

The rearrangement links TRBV6-5 to TRBJ1-2; D remains ambiguous. CDR3 size: 15 residues. V was pared by 6 bases and J by 4 bases, with 18 bases between. Germline V lookup: CDR1 MNHEY, CDR2 SVGAGI. The CDR3 DNA sequence: TGTGCCAGCAGCCGAGGAATGTTAGGGAGCTATGGCTACACCTTC. It codes for CASSRGMLGSYGYTF.

V gene TRBV6-5 combines with J gene TRBJ1-6; the match to TRBD1 covers 10 bases. Unmatched junction bases numbered 3, after V lost 6 bases and J lost 7 bases. The CDR3 has 14 residues. CDR1 and CDR2 (germline): MNHEY, SVGAGI. The CDR3 DNA follows: TGTGCCAGCAGGGGACAGGGGAGGAATTCACCCCTCCACTTT. Residues: CASRGQGRNSPLHF.

The chain is built from TRBV6-1 and TRBJ1-5; no reliable D call. CDR1 MNHNS and CDR2 SASEGT come from the germline V gene. CDR3 length: 19 residues. V was pared by 1 base and J by 1 base, with 20 bases between. The CDR3 sequence: CASSEVPPARSLSNQPQHF. CDR3 sequence (DNA): TGTGCCAGCAGTGAAGTCCCCCCCGCCAGGTCCCTCAGCAATCAGCCCCAGCATTTT.

This chain uses TRBV5-5 with TRBJ1-2; D not certain. The CDR3 is 13 residues long. CDR1 and CDR2 from the germline V gene are SGHKS and YYEKEE (reference sequence). Trimming took off 0 bases at V and 0 bases at J, with 3 bases between the two ends. Here the CDR3 DNA reads TGTGCCAGCAGCTTGGCCACTAACTATGGCTACACCTTC. The encoded protein is CASSLATNYGYTF.